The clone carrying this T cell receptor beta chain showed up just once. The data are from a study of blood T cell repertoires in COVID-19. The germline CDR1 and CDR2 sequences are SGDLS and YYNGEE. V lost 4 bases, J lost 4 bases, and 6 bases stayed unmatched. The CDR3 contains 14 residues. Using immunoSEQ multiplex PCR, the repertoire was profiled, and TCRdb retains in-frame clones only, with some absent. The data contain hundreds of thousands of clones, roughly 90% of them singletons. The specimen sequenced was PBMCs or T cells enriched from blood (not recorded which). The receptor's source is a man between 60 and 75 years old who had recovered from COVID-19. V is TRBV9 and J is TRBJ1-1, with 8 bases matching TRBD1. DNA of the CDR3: TGTGCCAGCAGCTTTCACAGGGGGGGCACTGAAGCTTTCTTT. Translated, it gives CASSFHRGGTEAFF.